This record covers a single T cell receptor beta chain. Its antigen remains unknown. This CDR3 spans 17 amino acids. CDR1 and CDR2 (germline): MDHEN, SYDVKM. V shed 4 bases and J 4 bases; nucleotides not matched to a gene: 13. Sequencing used immunoSEQ multiplex PCR; TCRdb keeps in-frame clones, though not all of them. The sample includes approximately 2.5 million clones, just over 90% of them seen just once. The data were obtained in a study of shared clonotypes between healthy human individuals. Study-wide results and limits: Rarefaction revealed incomplete sorted-subset sequencing despite large depth. Naive subsets, compared against memory subsets, generally had larger estimated richness values.

The clonotype was recovered from a man aged 18 to 29 in good health. The chain is built from TRBV28 and TRBJ2-3; TRBD2 aligns across 8 bases. The sample comprised naive CD4+ T cells sorted from blood. Subset described: CD45RA+ positively selected. CDR3 sequence: CASSSPRSGGASDTQYF. Written as DNA, the CDR3 is TGTGCCAGCAGTTCCCCGAGGTCCGGGGGGGCCTCAGATACGCAGTATTTT.